This T cell receptor beta chain was profiled in a study of response to subunit inactivated influenza vaccine. This CDR3 spans 13 amino acids. Germline CDR1 is DFQATT and CDR2 is SNEGSKA (reference sequence). V lost 6 bases, J lost 6 bases, and 17 bases lay in between. This clonotype was recorded at least ten times. TCRdb independently ran MiXCR on the RT-PCR reads; one entry per CDR3 protein. The table lists approximately 480,000 distinct CDR3 sequences, approximately 11% of them singletons. The TCR originated in a man in his fifties or sixties who received an inactivated influenza vaccine. The chain recombines TRBV20-1 with TRBJ2-5, with a possible D match to TRBD2 (7 bases). The source material was PBMCs from blood, sampled roughly 45 days after vaccination. CDR3 sequence: CSAPDSGEQTQYF. DNA of the CDR3: TGCAGTGCGCCGGACAGCGGGGAACAGACCCAGTACTTC.